These T cell receptor beta chains were read from a single sample in a study of blood T cell repertoires in COVID-19. The protocol was immunoSEQ multiplex PCR, while the TCRdb copy is restricted to in-frame clones and leaves out a portion. The sample contains a few hundred thousand clones, over 85% of which appear only once. The source material was PBMCs or T cells enriched from blood (not recorded which). Receptors originate from a woman younger than 45 who had recovered from COVID-19. The conserved cysteine and the conserved F or W are not part of the CDR3 here. The order of the fields is V gene, J gene, CDR3 protein.

TRBV27	TRBJ1-1	ASSWTDMNTEAF
TRBV30	TRBJ1-6	AWSADNNSPLH
TRBV6-2/TRBV6-3	TRBJ1-2	ASSSPPGQGARGYT
TRBV30	TRBJ2-1	AWSRTGGLDEQF
TRBV10-3	TRBJ1-1	AIGQNTEAF
TRBV3-1/TRBV3-2	TRBJ2-1	ASSQLSSGTNNEQF
TRBV10-2	TRBJ2-3	ASSEGLAGGQDTQY
TRBV18	TRBJ1-5	ASSPGGMSNQPQH
TRBV6-2/TRBV6-3	TRBJ2-5	ASSYIGLATEETQY
TRBV19	TRBJ1-6	ASNPSLAGSPLH
TRBV6-5	TRBJ2-5	ASSYRDRGAQY
TRBV19	TRBJ2-3	ASSMSGTDTQY
TRBV7-2	TRBJ2-1	ASSFRTSGYNEQF
TRBV6-2/TRBV6-3	TRBJ2-5	ASSYGFLSTRTLQETQY
TRBV4-3	TRBJ2-1	ASSQDLGSSYNEQF
TRBV19	TRBJ1-5	ASSIVRRGNQPQH
TRBV28	TRBJ1-1	ASSSGTVNTEAF
TRBV5-6	TRBJ2-7	ASSPTGMGIYEQY
TRBV3-1/TRBV3-2	TRBJ2-3	ASSQDRGGWIGSTDTQY
TRBV18	TRBJ1-5	ASSPDTTAGSNQPQH
TRBV29-1	TRBJ1-1	SVEERGNTEAF
TRBV4-2	TRBJ1-5	ASSQDTGQPQH
TRBV3-1/TRBV3-2	TRBJ2-7	ASSRIGGVGEQY
TRBV7-8	TRBJ2-5	ASSPQGWKETQY
TRBV6-5	TRBJ2-7	ASSRDSYYEQY
TRBV5-1	TRBJ2-7	ASSLGTGIGGYEQY
TRBV27	TRBJ1-1	ASSLFRGTEAF
TRBV19	TRBJ1-3	ASTGTGTGNTIY
TRBV12-5	TRBJ2-2	ASAISGRGGAGELF
TRBV5-1	TRBJ1-3	ASSPRQGNTIY
TRBV5-1	TRBJ1-2	ASSLGTGNYGYT